This paragraph covers one T cell receptor (beta chain) sequence. What it recognizes is unknown. This CDR3 spans 13 amino acids. Looked up from germline, CDR1 is MNHEY and CDR2 is SVGEGT. The ends were cut back, 10 bases at V and 10 bases at J, with 17 bases in the middle. Sequencing of the DNA from cultured CD4+ T cells was carried out with the Oncomine TCR Beta short-read assay. TCRdb reprocessed the PCR reads via MiXCR and lists one record per CDR3 protein. The sample includes around 16,000 distinct CDR3 sequences, approximately 73% of them seen just once. Regarding treatment: roughly nine-day PBMC culture with coronavirus spike peptide pools or control peptides (ViraFEST assay). The record originates from a study of vaccination and CD4 T cells after COVID-19.

The chain recombines TRBV6-2 or TRBV6-3 with TRBJ1-6, with D hard to call. Sequenced sample: CD4+ T cells from blood, cultured in vitro. This clonotype originated in a human donor who had recovered from COVID-19. The CDR3 loop is CATSDGGSSPLHF. The CDR3 region has the DNA TGTGCCACCTCGGACGGTGGATCATCACCCCTCCACTTT.